This T cell receptor beta chain was found in a study of T cells in Graves' hyperthyroidism and ophthalmopathy. This CDR3 contains 14 residues. Germline values: CDR1 MNHEY, CDR2 SMNVEV (reference sequence). V dropped 0 bases and J dropped 4 bases, with 8 bases sitting between them. Study-wide points: Most clonotypes that expanded in the thyroid above 0.001 also showed up in blood. Model output signaled ophthalmopathy a median 6.5 months ahead of onset.

On this clonotype itself: What it recognizes is unknown.

TCR beta CDR3 sequences were amplified from RNA transcripts. In the first-round RT-PCR of the TCR CDR3, the HTBI primer set was used. TCRdb itself ran the multiplex PCR reads through MiXCR, one entry per CDR3 protein. The repertoire holds over 650,000 distinct CDR3 sequences, with 16% as singletons. Clinical symptoms, serum thyroxine and TRAb, thyroid ultrasound and orbital computed tomography were used for the diagnoses. The chain recombines TRBV27 with TRBJ2-3; a possible D gene is TRBD2 (5 bases). Sequencing was performed on blood. The TCR comes from a man aged 18 to 29 with Graves' hyperthyroidism. CDR3 region: CASSLSRASDTQYF. The CDR3 coding sequence is TGTGCCAGCAGTTTATCGAGGGCCTCAGATACGCAGTATTTT.